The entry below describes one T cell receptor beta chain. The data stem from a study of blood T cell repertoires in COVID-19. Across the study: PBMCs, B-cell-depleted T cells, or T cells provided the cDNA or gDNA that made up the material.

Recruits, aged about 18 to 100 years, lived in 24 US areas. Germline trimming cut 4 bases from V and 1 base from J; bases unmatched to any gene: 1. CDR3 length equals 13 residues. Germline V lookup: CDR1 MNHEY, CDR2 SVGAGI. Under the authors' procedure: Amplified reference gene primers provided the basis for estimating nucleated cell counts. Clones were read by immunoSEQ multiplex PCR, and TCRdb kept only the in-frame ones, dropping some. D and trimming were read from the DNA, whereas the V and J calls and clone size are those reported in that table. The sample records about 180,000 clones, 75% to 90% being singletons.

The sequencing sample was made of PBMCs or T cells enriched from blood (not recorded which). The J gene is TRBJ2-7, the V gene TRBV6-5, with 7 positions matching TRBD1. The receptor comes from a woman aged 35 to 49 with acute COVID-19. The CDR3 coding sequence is TGTGCCAGCAGTTCGGGACAGTCCTACGAGCAGTACTTC. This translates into CASSSGQSYEQYF.